This T cell receptor beta chain is drawn from a study of CD8+CD57+ T cells in acquired aplastic anemia. Study as a whole: Sorted CD4+ and CD8+ cells gave an average of around 3.1 ug of DNA.

CDR3 and TCR beta VDJ profiling relied on genomic DNA as the template. MiXCR, applied by TCRdb to the reads, yields one record per CDR3 protein. Found here are approximately 190,000 distinct CDR3 sequences, 40% to 55% of them singletons; the top ten hold around a tenth. Comments on this clonotype: The antigen remains undetermined.

Patients chosen for sequencing had CD8+CD57+ cells that had expanded, as shown by flow cytometry. The patients, all of them, had severe acquired aplastic anemia. Whole-study findings and limits: Shared by patients and controls, nearly 30 CD8+ CDR3s were abundant in patients. Between patients and controls, CD8+ Simpson's diversity did not vary significantly.

The TCR originated in a human donor with aplastic anemia. What was sequenced was sorted CD4+, CD8+, or CD8+CD57+ T cells (not recorded which) from PBMCs.

The DNA of the CDR3 is TGTGCCATGGCGGGCGACGCGGGGGAGCTGTTTTTT. Its protein product is CAMAGDAGELFF. The rearrangement joins TRBV10-3 to TRBJ2-2, with D tentatively TRBD2 (5 bases). This CDR3 spans 12 amino acids. Germline CDR1 reads ENHRY; CDR2 reads SYGVKD. Trimming shortened V by 9 bases and J by 8 bases, and 13 bases separated the two germline ends.